The rows below give T cell receptor beta chains drawn from one sample of a study of shared clonotypes between healthy human individuals. Repertoires were generated with immunoSEQ multiplex PCR, while TCRdb's copy carries only in-frame clones and drops some. The sample lists about 480,000 clones, about 79% occurring once. The sequenced sample consisted of PBMCs. Receptors originate from a woman in her forties in good health. Some clones in this sample may be carry-over from other donors' samples. Each CDR3 is given with its conserved first and last residue. The D gene is left open where the match is weak. Rows may omit the clone size; those that give it use once, few, many or a size class.

-	TRBV9	TRBJ2-1	few	CASSGTHYNEQFF	TGTGCCAGCAGCGGGACCCACTACAATGAGCAGTTCTTC
-	TRBV30	TRBJ2-7	-	CASRTAYEQYF	TGTGCCTCCCGGACGGCCTACGAGCAGTACTTC
TRBD1	TRBV5-4	TRBJ2-1	-	CASSLGVGGQGHEQFF	TGTGCCAGCAGCTTGGGTGTCGGGGGACAGGGCCATGAGCAGTTCTTC
-	TRBV5-1	TRBJ1-3	-	CASSRAGPLSGNTIYF	TGCGCCAGCAGCAGAGCCGGGCCCCTCTCTGGAAACACCATATATTTT
-	TRBV20-1	TRBJ2-7	-	CSAREDEQYF	TGCAGTGCTAGAGAGGACGAGCAGTACTTC
-	TRBV28	TRBJ2-3	-	CASSPERATDTQYF	TGTGCCAGCAGTCCCGAGAGGGCCACAGATACGCAGTATTTT
-	TRBV27	TRBJ2-1	once	CASSYRPYNEQFF	TGTGCCAGCAGTTATCGACCCTACAATGAGCAGTTCTTC
TRBD2	TRBV7-7	TRBJ2-7	-	CASSLAVGGAPYEQYF	TGTGCTAGCAGCTTAGCCGTCGGGGGGGCCCCCTACGAGCAGTACTTC
-	TRBV7-8	TRBJ1-2	many	CASSLAGGRDYGYTF	TGTGCCAGCAGCTTAGCGGGGGGGCGCGACTATGGCTACACCTTC
-	TRBV7-2	TRBJ1-5	-	CASSPGGYSNQPQHF	TGTGCCAGCAGCCCGGGGGGATATAGCAATCAGCCCCAGCATTTT
-	TRBV5-1	TRBJ2-1	-	CASSPVGPYNEQFF	TGCGCCAGCAGCCCCGTGGGACCTTACAATGAGCAGTTCTTC
-	TRBV19	TRBJ1-2	-	CASSIITAGASNYGYTF	TGTGCCAGTAGTATTATAACCGCAGGGGCTTCTAACTATGGCTACACCTTC
-	TRBV5-1	TRBJ1-4	-	CASSLNSVGAATNEKLFF	TGCGCCAGCAGCTTGAACAGTGTCGGGGCTGCAACTAATGAAAAACTGTTTTTT
TRBD1	TRBV10-3	TRBJ2-1	-	CAITQGAQVNEQFF	TGTGCCATCACTCAGGGGGCGCAGGTTAATGAGCAGTTCTTC
TRBD1	TRBV2	TRBJ2-1	-	CASSKDPPGQVYNEQFF	TGTGCCAGCAGTAAAGATCCTCCGGGACAGGTCTACAATGAGCAGTTCTTC
-	TRBV7-9	TRBJ1-5	-	CASSLNGARDQPQHF	TGTGCCAGCAGCTTAAACGGGGCGCGGGATCAGCCCCAGCATTTT
TRBD1	TRBV9	TRBJ2-5	-	CASSVGPGTGDPLGETQYF	TGTGCCAGCAGCGTAGGACCGGGGACAGGCGACCCGTTGGGGGAGACCCAGTACTTC
-	TRBV2	TRBJ2-7	few	CASSDFPGVRYEQYF	TGTGCCAGCAGTGATTTCCCGGGGGTACGCTACGAGCAGTACTTC
TRBD2	TRBV7-2	TRBJ2-1	-	CASSLGGENEQFF	TGTGCCAGCAGCTTGGGGGGGGAAAATGAGCAGTTCTTC
TRBD1	TRBV30	TRBJ2-2	-	CAWSVRTGSNTGELFF	TGTGCCTGGAGTGTAAGGACAGGGTCGAACACCGGGGAGCTGTTTTTT
-	TRBV4-1	TRBJ1-5	-	CASSQDNWIPNQPQHF	TGCGCCAGCAGCCAAGATAATTGGATCCCCAATCAGCCCCAGCATTTT
TRBD1	TRBV2	TRBJ2-1	once	CASSRQGNEQFF	TGTGCCAGCAGCCGACAGGGCAATGAGCAGTTCTTC
TRBD2	TRBV29-1	TRBJ2-1	-	CSVTQTSLYNEQFF	TGCAGCGTTACCCAGACTAGCCTCTACAATGAGCAGTTCTTC
-	TRBV14	TRBJ2-5	many	CASSQRRRGPTQETQYF	TGTGCCAGCAGCCAGAGAAGGAGAGGCCCGACCCAAGAGACCCAGTACTTC
TRBD2	TRBV19	TRBJ2-7	-	CASSMTSGKQYEQYF	TGTGCCAGTAGTATGACTAGCGGGAAGCAGTACGAGCAGTACTTC
TRBD2	TRBV7-6	TRBJ2-2	-	CASSQRGGRATGELFF	TGTGCCAGCAGCCAAAGAGGCGGGAGGGCCACCGGGGAGCTGTTTTTT
-	TRBV18	TRBJ2-3	few	CASSPSTDTQYF	TGTGCCAGCTCACCCAGCACAGATACGCAGTATTTT
-	TRBV14	TRBJ2-1	-	CASSPQTSINEQFF	TGTGCCAGCAGCCCTCAAACTAGCATCAATGAGCAGTTCTTC
TRBD2	TRBV18	TRBJ2-3	-	CASSPLSGTTDTQYF	TGTGCCAGCTCACCATTGAGCGGGACCACAGATACGCAGTATTTT
-	TRBV21-1	TRBJ2-3	-	CASSKVAAPGEYF	TGTGCCAGCAGCAAAGTAGCCGCCCCGGGGGAGTATTTT
-	TRBV18	TRBJ1-1	-	CASSPNREVNTEAFF	TGTGCCAGCTCACCCAACAGAGAAGTGAACACTGAAGCTTTCTTT
TRBD2	TRBV4-1	TRBJ2-7	few	CASSQLAGGTYEQYF	TGCGCCAGCAGCCAACTAGCGGGAGGGACCTACGAGCAGTACTTC
-	TRBV5-5	TRBJ1-2	-	CASSLEGTQEQGYTF	TGTGCCAGCAGCTTGGAGGGGACGCAGGAGCAGGGCTACACCTTC
-	TRBV9	TRBJ2-5	-	CASSPGARGETQYF	TGTGCCAGCAGCCCAGGGGCGAGGGGAGAGACCCAGTACTTC
-	TRBV2	TRBJ2-2	-	CASSLRGQDTGELFF	TGTGCCAGCAGCCTCCGGGGTCAGGACACCGGGGAGCTGTTTTTT
-	TRBV5-1	TRBJ2-5	once	CASSFRDIKETQYF	TGCGCCAGCAGCTTCCGGGACATAAAAGAGACCCAGTACTTC
-	TRBV19	TRBJ1-2	-	CASSTGTKVYGYTF	TGTGCCAGTAGTACTGGGACAAAGGTCTATGGCTACACCTTC
-	TRBV6-4	TRBJ2-2	few	CASRDSSITGELFF	TGTGCCAGCCGGGACTCGAGTATCACCGGGGAGCTGTTTTTT
-	TRBV9	TRBJ1-4	few	CASSAQEKATNEKLFF	TGTGCCAGCAGCGCACAGGAAAAGGCAACTAATGAAAAACTGTTTTTT
-	TRBV15	TRBJ2-7	few	CATSRDRGRPPYEQYF	TGTGCCACCAGCAGAGATCGGGGCCGGCCTCCCTACGAGCAGTACTTC
TRBD2	TRBV18	TRBJ2-1	-	CASSPAGVSYNEQFF	TGTGCCAGCTCACCAGCGGGAGTCTCCTACAATGAGCAGTTCTTC
-	TRBV7-9	TRBJ1-2	-	CASNAQANYGYTF	TGTGCCAGCAACGCCCAGGCAAACTATGGCTACACCTTC
TRBD2	TRBV6-9	TRBJ2-1	-	CASGRLAGAILHNEQFF	TGTGCCAGCGGCCGACTAGCGGGAGCGATTTTACACAATGAGCAGTTCTTC
-	TRBV5-1	TRBJ2-5	-	CASSLALRAREETQYF	TGCGCCAGCAGCTTGGCGCTCAGGGCGAGAGAGGAGACCCAGTACTTC
TRBD2	TRBV29-1	TRBJ2-4	-	CSANPGGAKNIQYF	TGCAGCGCCAACCCGGGGGGGGCCAAAAACATTCAGTACTTC
-	TRBV5-1	TRBJ1-1	-	CASSLTGGTEAFF	TGCGCCAGCAGCTTGACAGGTGGCACTGAAGCTTTCTTT
TRBD2	TRBV19	TRBJ2-1	-	CASRAPGLGSGNEQFF	TGTGCCAGTAGAGCCCCGGGACTAGGTTCGGGCAATGAGCAGTTCTTC
TRBD1	TRBV28	TRBJ2-7	-	CASSYLLGQGSSYEQYF	TGTGCCAGCAGCTATCTCCTGGGACAGGGTTCCTCCTACGAGCAGTACTTC
-	TRBV19	TRBJ1-3	-	CASGRVSSGNTIYF	TGTGCCAGTGGTCGTGTTAGCTCTGGAAACACCATATATTTT
-	TRBV19	TRBJ1-5	-	CASSVLGEGNQPQHF	TGTGCCAGTAGTGTCTTGGGCGAGGGCAATCAGCCCCAGCATTTT
TRBD2	TRBV7-7	TRBJ2-3	-	CASSPGTSGSRTDTQYF	TGTGCCAGCAGCCCCGGGACTAGCGGGAGCCGCACAGATACGCAGTATTTT
-	TRBV6-5	TRBJ2-5	once	CASSHRRRGREQYF	TGTGCCAGCAGTCACCGCCGACGGGGTAGGGAGCAGTACTTC
TRBD1	TRBV5-1	TRBJ2-5	-	CASSTQGEETQYF	TGCGCCAGCAGCACTCAGGGGGAAGAGACCCAGTACTTC
TRBD2	TRBV10-3	TRBJ2-7	-	CAIRETSGKSYEQYF	TGTGCCATCAGAGAGACTAGCGGGAAGTCCTACGAGCAGTACTTC